This is a list of T cell receptor beta chains from one sample in a study of T cell clusters in autoimmune cytopenias. TCRdb re-called the multiplex PCR reads, yielding one record per CDR3 amino acid sequence without DNA. Reported are roughly 1,200 distinct CDR3 sequences; the ten largest clones contain around 50%. The sequenced sample was peripheral blood. The receptors stem from a human donor with an autoimmune cytopenia or autoimmune hepatitis (not recorded which). The CDR3 runs from the conserved cysteine through the conserved F or W. Part of the rows lack a size; the others show once, few, many or a class for expanded clones.

>medium-sized|TRBJ2-3|TRBV6-4
CASSEGGGATDTQYF
>medium-sized|TRBJ2-1|TRBV15
CAGSSGYNEQFF
>large|TRBJ1-2|TRBV6-5
CASSYQNRGRFYGYTF
>medium-sized|TRBJ1-1|TRBV15
CATSRVRGLVTEAFF
>medium-sized|TRBJ2-5|TRBV7-6
CASSLRRRGEGQETQYF
>.|TRBJ1-5|TRBV6-2/TRBV6-3
CASSPGEREWVNQPQHF
>.|TRBJ2-2|TRBV4-2
CASSQRRTSGLGGGTGELFF
>.|TRBJ2-3|TRBV6-2/TRBV6-3
CASSRTSGGLSSTDTQYF
>.|TRBJ2-3|TRBV11-1
CASNPGFTDTQYF
>medium-sized|TRBJ1-6|TRBV30
CAWNLWSYNSPLHF
>large|TRBJ1-2|TRBV5-4
CASSSSAGGDYGYTF
>medium-sized|TRBJ2-2|TRBV5-1
CASSLRLANGELFF
>.|TRBJ2-3|TRBV30
CAWGEESSTDTQYF
>.|TRBJ1-5|TRBV7-2
CASSPLVDQPQHF
>.|TRBJ1-1|TRBV2
CASSEGLPNTEAFF
>medium-sized|TRBJ2-7|TRBV10-3
CAISAGLAGGLYEQYF
>.|TRBJ2-4|TRBV6-2/TRBV6-3
CASSPGVGVWTKNIQYF
>medium-sized|TRBJ2-3|TRBV6-6
CASSYSRGTDTQYF
>.|TRBJ2-2|TRBV21-1
CASSIVEGRETYQTGELFF
>medium-sized|TRBJ2-2|TRBV6-6
CASRPKGYLNGELFF
>large|TRBJ2-7|TRBV6-2/TRBV6-3
CASSYTSNEQYF
>hyperexpanded|TRBJ2-5|TRBV6-2/TRBV6-3
CASSPATSGGETQYF
>medium-sized|TRBJ2-2|TRBV6-6
CASSPGTGKTGELFF
>.|TRBJ2-3|TRBV7-9
CASSLNTGALTDTQYF
>medium-sized|TRBJ1-1|TRBV5-5
CASSFTAETEAFF
>medium-sized|TRBJ2-2|TRBV6-1
CASKLGGTGGANTGELFF
>large|TRBJ1-5|TRBV5-6
CASSVASGSSNQPQHF
>medium-sized|TRBJ1-5|TRBV30
CAWSDSLQPQHF
>medium-sized|TRBJ1-5|TRBV30
CAWSVEEQGNNQPQHF
>.|TRBJ2-3|TRBV29-1
CSVEGQGYTDTQYF
>.|TRBJ2-5|TRBV21-1
CASSIHRGGETQYF
>.|TRBJ1-5|TRBV5-6
CASRPPNQPQHF
>medium-sized|TRBJ2-1|TRBV5-4
CASSPGIASSYNEQFF
>hyperexpanded|TRBJ2-1|TRBV19
CASSIASGSYNEQFF
>medium-sized|TRBJ2-5|TRBV24-1
CATSGTVIRETQYF
>.|TRBJ1-6|TRBV4-2
CASSQVESPLHF
>medium-sized|TRBJ2-2|TRBV29-1
CSVDLGNTGELFF
>large|TRBJ2-1|TRBV6-6
CASSLEGSGGAGEQFF
>medium-sized|TRBJ1-4|TRBV19
CASWNYGNEKLFF
>.|TRBJ1-1|TRBV6-2/TRBV6-3
CASSDRQGSTEAFF